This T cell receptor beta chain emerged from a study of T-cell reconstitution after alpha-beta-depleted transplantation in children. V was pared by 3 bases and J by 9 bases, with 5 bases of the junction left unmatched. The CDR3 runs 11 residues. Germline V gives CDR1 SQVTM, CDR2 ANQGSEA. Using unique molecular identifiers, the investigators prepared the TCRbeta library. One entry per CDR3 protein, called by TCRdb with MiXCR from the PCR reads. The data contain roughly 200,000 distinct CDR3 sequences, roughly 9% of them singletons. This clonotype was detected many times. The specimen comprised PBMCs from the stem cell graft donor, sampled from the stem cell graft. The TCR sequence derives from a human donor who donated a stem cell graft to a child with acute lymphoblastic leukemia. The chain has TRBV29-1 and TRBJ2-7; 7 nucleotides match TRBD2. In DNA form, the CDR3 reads TGCAGCGTTGAGGGAGCGGGGAGGCAGTACTTC. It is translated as CSVEGAGRQYF.